These 25 T cell receptor beta chains were sequenced from one sample in a study of blood T cell repertoires in COVID-19. Sequencing used immunoSEQ multiplex PCR; TCRdb keeps in-frame clones, though not all of them. The sample has around 250,000 clones, more than 85% seen once. Sequenced input: peripheral blood. All receptors derive from a woman in her sixties or seventies with active or convalescent COVID-19.

J is TRBJ1-5 and V is TRBV18; no definite D call. Germline CDR1 and CDR2: KGHSH and LQKENI. Trimming shortened V by 8 bases and J by 0 bases, and 8 bases separated the two germline ends. This CDR3 comprises 13 residues. CDR3 sequence reads: CASTSSSNQPQHF. CDR3 nucleotides: TGTGCCAGCACCTCTAGTAGCAATCAGCCCCAGCATTTT.

This clone was found a few times. The J gene is TRBJ1-2, the V gene TRBV27; 7 nucleotides agree with TRBD1. V lost 6 bases, J lost 9 bases, and 10 bases stayed unmatched. The CDR3 has 13 amino acids. Germline V gene lookup returns CDR1 MNHEY and CDR2 SMNVEV (reference sequence). DNA of the CDR3: TGTGCCAGCAGGGTGGGGACAGTGGGTAGCTACACCTTC. It translates to CASRVGTVGSYTF.

The CDR3 region has the DNA TGTGCCAGCAGCTACTATGAGGGTGGCTACACCTTC. Amino acid sequence: CASSYYEGGYTF. V is TRBV5-6 and J is TRBJ1-2; D unclear. V was pared by 3 bases and J by 7 bases, with 10 bases between. The CDR3 is 12 amino acids. Germline values: CDR1 SGHDT, CDR2 YYEEEE.

This clone was observed a few times. The V and J genes are TRBV18 and TRBJ2-5; tentatively, D is TRBD1 (6 bases). V dropped 6 bases and J dropped 2 bases, with 13 bases sitting between them. From germline, CDR1 is KGHSH and CDR2 LQKENI. The CDR3 length is 14 residues. The CDR3 DNA is TGTGCCAGCTCTCAGCCGAGGGGGCAAGAGACCCAGTACTTC. It encodes CASSQPRGQETQYF.

The CDR3 here is CATQASTDTQYF. The CDR3 bases are TGTGCCACCCAAGCAAGCACAGATACGCAGTATTTT. The chain recombines TRBV24-1 with TRBJ2-3, with D hard to call. This CDR3 is built from 12 residues. CDR1 and CDR2 from the germline V gene are KGHDR and SFDVKD. The V end lost 9 bases, the J end lost 0 bases, and 6 bases lay between the germline ends.

This chain uses TRBV2 with TRBJ1-1; D is possibly TRBD1 (6 bases). This CDR3 has 12 residues. The germline V gene encodes CDR1 SNHLY and CDR2 FYNNEI. The V end lost 8 bases, the J end lost 4 bases, and 11 bases lay between the germline ends. The DNA of the CDR3 is TGTGCCAGCGGAACAGGGCGCACTGAAGCTTTCTTT. Its translation: CASGTGRTEAFF.

This clone was seen a few times. The chain carries TRBV11-2 and TRBJ1-6; 9 positions agree with TRBD1. J gave up 9 bases and V 8 bases, and 5 bases lay outside the gene matches. The CDR3 consists of 13 residues. Germline V gene data show CDR1 as SGHAT and CDR2 as FQNNGV. CDR3: CASGWTGVSPLHF. The CDR3 DNA is TGTGCCAGCGGATGGACAGGGGTTTCACCCCTCCACTTT.

The chain is built from TRBV4-3 and TRBJ2-7; TRBD2 is a possible D gene (5 bases). Germline loops: CDR1 LGHNA, CDR2 YSLEER. Trimming stripped 0 bases from V and 6 bases from J, with 15 bases between. This CDR3 is built from 15 residues. CDR3 nucleotides: TGCGCCAGCAGCCAAGATAACGTCGGCAGCGGCGAGCAGTACTTC. Its protein is CASSQDNVGSGEQYF.

This sequence joins TRBV12-5 and TRBJ1-2, with a tentative D call TRBD1 (5 bases). CDR3 length: 13 amino acids. Deletions cut 6 bases from V and 5 bases from J, with 13 bases between. Germline V gene data show CDR1 as LGHNT and CDR2 as FRNRAP. CDR3 amino acids: CASGPDSRYGYTF. In DNA form, the CDR3 reads TGTGCTAGTGGGCCCGACAGCCGATATGGCTACACCTTC.

J is TRBJ1-6 and V is TRBV7-9; TRBD1 is a possible D gene (6 bases). In germline, CDR1 is SEHNR, CDR2 FQNEAQ (reference sequence). Trimming stripped 5 bases from V and 6 bases from J, with 14 bases between. CDR3 size: 15 residues. In DNA, the CDR3 is TGTGCCAGCAGCCCCACTGGACAGTTTAATTCACCCCTCCACTTT. As protein: CASSPTGQFNSPLHF.

The J gene is TRBJ1-4, the V gene TRBV2; D remains unclear. Germline V lookup: CDR1 SNHLY, CDR2 FYNNEI. The CDR3 covers 14 residues. V lost 9 bases and J 8 bases, leaving 19 bases between the germline ends. The CDR3 DNA reads as TGTGCCAGTCTACCCGGATCTGTTAGCGAAAAACTGTTTTTT. Protein sequence: CASLPGSVSEKLFF.

This chain joins TRBV5-1 and TRBJ2-3; 10 nucleotides agree with TRBD1. The CDR3 is 15 amino acids. V dropped 1 base and J dropped 4; count of bases not matched to a gene: 3. Germline V CDR1 and CDR2: SGHRS, YFSETQ. The CDR3 bases are TGCGCCAGCAGCTTGTCCGGGACAGGGGCAGATACGCAGTATTTT. Translating gives CASSLSGTGADTQYF. The variable domain in full, completed from reference TRBV5-1 and TRBJ2-3, reads KAGVTQTPRYLIKTRGQQVTLSCSPISGHRSVSWYQQTPGQGLQFLFEYFSETQRNKGNFPGRFSGRQFSNSRSEMNVSTLELGDSALYLCASSLSGTGADTQYFGPGTRLTVL.

This chain uses TRBV19 with TRBJ2-2; 7 bases align to TRBD1. Unmatched junction bases numbered 17, after V lost 9 bases and J lost 4 bases. The germline CDR1 and CDR2 sequences are LNHDA and SQIVND (reference sequence). CDR3 length: 17 residues. The CDR3 reads CASSPPGTAGRTGELFF. The CDR3 DNA is TGTGCCAGCAGTCCGCCGGGGACAGCAGGACGCACCGGGGAGCTGTTTTTT.

V is TRBV5-4 and J is TRBJ2-6, with 7 positions matching TRBD1. Germline V gives CDR1 SGHNT, CDR2 YYREEE (reference sequence). CDR3 length: 19 amino acids. Trimming took 3 bases from V and 1 from J; bases not matched to a gene: 13. The CDR3 nucleotides are TGTGCCAGCAGCTCGCGTGGGGACAGCCTTCGGTCTGGGGCCAACGTCCTGACTTTC. This encodes CASSSRGDSLRSGANVLTF.

The gene calls are TRBV9 and TRBJ1-3; possibly TRBD1 for D (5 bases). This CDR3 spans 15 amino acids. Trimming removed 4 bases at V and 6 bases at J, with 17 bases between. CDR1 is SGDLS, CDR2 YYNGEE, per germline. The CDR3 sequence: CASSLDGGWANTIYF. In DNA, the CDR3 is TGTGCCAGCAGCCTTGACGGGGGGTGGGCAAACACCATATATTTT.

The chain uses TRBV2 and TRBJ2-1, with D tentatively TRBD1 (5 bases). Deletions cut 3 bases from V and 12 bases from J, with 12 bases between. The CDR3 covers 12 residues. Looked up from germline, CDR1 is SNHLY and CDR2 is FYNNEI. This CDR3 reads CASSEGRGRQFF. In DNA form, the CDR3 reads TGTGCCAGCAGTGAGGGAAGGGGCAGGCAGTTCTTC. The full variable domain, its missing parts supplied by reference TRBV2 and TRBJ2-1, is EPEVTQTPSHQVTQMGQEVILRCVPISNHLYFYWYRQILGQKVEFLVSFYNNEISEKSEIFDDQFSVERPDGSNFTLKIRSTKLEDSAMYFCASSEGRGRQFFGPGTRLTVL.

This chain joins TRBV4-3 and TRBJ2-7; 8 bases map to TRBD1. The germline V gene has CDR1 LGHNA and CDR2 YSLEER. V gave up 1 base and J gave up 0 bases; unmatched junction bases: 8. The CDR3 totals 17 residues. CDR3 region: CASSQGYYRGSSYEQYF. CDR3 nucleotide sequence: TGCGCCAGCAGCCAAGGGTATTACAGGGGGAGCTCCTACGAGCAGTACTTC.

The chain carries TRBV7-2 and TRBJ2-2; 7 nucleotides line up with TRBD2. The CDR3 is 14 residues long. After removal of 4 bases from V and 6 bases from J, the junction contained 5 bases not matched to a gene. CDR1 and CDR2 from the germline V gene are SGHTA and FQGNSA. The CDR3 region has the DNA TGTGCCAGCAGCTCCGAGCGGGGCTCCGGGGAGCTGTTTTTT. It encodes CASSSERGSGELFF.

This chain's CDR3 is CASSESRRGDGYTF. CDR3 sequence (DNA): TGCGCCAGCAGTGAGTCGCGTAGGGGTGACGGCTACACCTTC. The V call is TRBV10-1, the J call TRBJ1-2; the D gene is possibly TRBD1 (5 bases). Germline CDR1 and CDR2: WNHNN and SYGVQD (reference sequence). V was clipped by 0 bases and J by 8 bases, with 13 bases between them. There are 14 residues in the CDR3.

This clone was recorded a few times. The chain joins TRBV18 to TRBJ2-1; TRBD2 matches 10 bases. The germline V gene encodes CDR1 KGHSH and CDR2 LQKENI. V trimming: 6 bases; J trimming: 5 bases; junction bases outside the gene matches: 13. The CDR3 runs to 17 residues. The CDR3 DNA reads TGTGCCAGCTCCCCTACCTCTAGCGGGGGCTCAAACAATGAGCAGTTCTTC. Amino acid sequence: CASSPTSSGGSNNEQFF.

This clone was seen just once. The V call is TRBV10-3, the J call TRBJ1-2, with D perhaps matching TRBD1 (6 bases). The CDR3 extends over 13 amino acids. Trimming shortened V by 3 bases and J by 2 bases, and 7 bases separated the two germline ends. Per germline, CDR1 ENHRY and CDR2 SYGVKD. In nucleotides, the CDR3 is TGTGCCATCAGTGACGACAGGAACTATGGCTACACCTTC. It translates to CAISDDRNYGYTF.

The chain employs TRBV6-6 and TRBJ2-7; 7 nucleotides align to TRBD1. After removal of 8 bases from V and 7 bases from J, the junction contained 11 bases not matched to a gene. The CDR3 length is 13 residues. The germline CDR1 and CDR2 sequences are MNHNY and SVGAGI (reference sequence). CDR3 protein: CASGGQADGEQYF. CDR3 DNA sequence: TGTGCCAGCGGAGGACAGGCCGATGGGGAGCAGTACTTC.

The chain employs TRBV6-5 and TRBJ1-1, with D tentatively TRBD1 (6 bases). Trimming removed 6 bases from V and 5 bases from J, with 16 bases in between. The germline CDR1 and CDR2 sequences are MNHEY and SVGAGI. This CDR3 has 14 residues. The CDR3 sequence: CASRAQGPGTEAFF. CDR3 nucleotide sequence: TGTGCCAGCAGAGCACAGGGCCCCGGGACTGAAGCTTTCTTT.

This sequence joins TRBV7-4 and TRBJ1-4; 7 bases fit TRBD1. The CDR3 has 18 residues. The junction had 12 bases not matched to a gene; V was cut back by 2 bases and J by 3 bases. Germline assignment: CDR1 SGHVT and CDR2 SQSDAQ. CDR3 DNA sequence: TGTGCCAGCAGCTTACCTTGGGGACAGTCCGCCTCTAATGAAAAACTGTTTTTT. This codes for CASSLPWGQSASNEKLFF. Combining the CDR3 with reference TRBV7-4 and TRBJ1-4 gives the whole variable domain GAGVSQSPRYKVAKRGRDVALRCDSISGHVTLYWYRQTLGQGSEVLTYSQSDAQRDKSGRPSGRFSAERPERSVSTLKIQRTEQGDSAVYLCASSLPWGQSASNEKLFFGSGTQLSVL.

This chain uses TRBV13 with TRBJ2-1; 9 bases are shared with TRBD2. CDR1 and CDR2 from the germline V gene are PRHDT and FYEKMQ (reference sequence). Unmatched junction bases numbered 5, after V lost 1 base and J lost 1 base. This CDR3 comprises 17 residues. The CDR3 DNA follows: TGTGCCAGCAGCTTAGCCCCAGCGGGGGGTTCCTACAATGAGCAGTTCTTC. Its protein product is CASSLAPAGGSYNEQFF.